This T cell receptor beta chain is drawn from a study of shared clonotypes between healthy human individuals. Assay: immunoSEQ multiplex PCR; the TCRdb copy retains only in-frame clones and omits some. The sample includes 2.3 million or so clones, approximately 95% of them seen just once. The CDR3 runs 13 residues. CDR1 and CDR2 (germline): SQVTM, ANQGSEA. J was trimmed by 14 bases and V by 5 bases; bases with no gene match: 11. Splitting of CD4+ cells produced CD45RA+ naive and CD45RA-negative memory subsets. This TCR derives from a man between 18 and 35 years old in good health. Some clones in this sample may be carry-over from other donors' samples. This chain joins TRBV29-1 and TRBJ2-1; 11 nucleotides agree with TRBD2. Sequencing was performed on naive CD4+ T cells from PBMCs. Sample subset: CD45RA+ positively selected. CDR3 sequence (DNA): TGCAGCGTTTTTCAATTAGCGGGAGGGCCGGAGTTCTTC. Translated, it gives CSVFQLAGGPEFF.